What follows are 3 T cell receptor beta chains derived from one specimen sequenced in a study of identical twins. Each CDR3 protein gets one entry after TCRdb re-called the 5' RACE reads with MiXCR. The sample yields hundreds of thousands of distinct CDR3 sequences, over 8.5% seen once. This sample also belongs to another study, concerning yellow fever vaccine responses in identical twins.

Sequenced: PBMCs. These receptors were obtained from a woman aged 18-29 years in good health.

This clonotype showed up just a few times. The chain employs TRBV5-8 and TRBJ2-2; 9 bases map to TRBD1. Per germline, CDR1 SGHTS and CDR2 YDEGEE. This CDR3 has 16 amino acids. Trimming took 3 bases from V and 4 from J; bases not matched to a gene: 7. Here the CDR3 DNA reads TGTGCCAGCAGCTCGCACAGGGGGCTGGTCACCGGGGAGCTGTTTTTT. Protein sequence: CASSSHRGLVTGELFF. The full variable domain, completed using reference TRBV5-8 and TRBJ2-2, is EAGVTQSPTHLIKTRGQQATLRCSPISGHTSVYWYQQALGLGLQFLLWYDEGEERNRGNFPPRFSGRQFPNYSSELNVNALELEDSALYLCASSSHRGLVTGELFFGEGSRLTVL.

This clonotype was recorded at least ten times. The chain couples TRBV6-1 to TRBJ2-1, with TRBD1 as a possible D gene (5 bases). The CDR3 has 14 amino acids. Looked up from germline, CDR1 is MNHNS and CDR2 is SASEGT. V was clipped by 5 bases and J by 5 bases, with 13 bases between them. The CDR3 protein is CASSHSQANNEQFF. CDR3 sequence (DNA): TGTGCCAGCAGTCATTCACAGGCGAACAATGAGCAGTTCTTC.

This clonotype has a count of ten or more. The rearrangement uses TRBV20-1 and TRBJ2-1, with D possibly matching TRBD1 (7 bases). Germline V CDR1 and CDR2: DFQATT, SNEGSKA (reference sequence). The V end was cut by 5 bases, the J end by 2 bases, with 13 bases between. The CDR3 sequence is 14 residues long. CDR3 sequence: CSASGGTAYNEQFF. Here the CDR3 DNA reads TGCAGTGCTTCAGGCGGGACAGCCTACAATGAGCAGTTCTTC.